This T cell receptor beta chain emerged from a study of cytomegalovirus exposure and HLA in healthy donors. This clone was picked up one time. Its cognate antigen is unknown. Looked up from germline, CDR1 is SNHLY and CDR2 is FYNNEI. Trimming removed 6 bases from V and 2 bases from J; junction bases left unmatched: 9. The CDR3 is 15 residues long. Study-level results: Within a later analysis, the majority of CMV-associated TCR beta chains appeared HLA-restricted. In vitro experiments confirmed that a few CMV-associated chains were specific for CMV antigens.

Use of 60 Vbeta and 13 Jbeta primers characterized the PCR. The method was immunoSEQ multiplex PCR; TCRdb's version includes in-frame clones alone and lacks a portion of them. The sample holds about 190,000 clones, over 65% seen once. This receptor was obtained from a woman aged 45-65 years in good health and CMV-seropositive. The chain is built from TRBV2 and TRBJ2-5; 7 bases are shared with TRBD2. The specimen was PBMCs. CDR3 DNA sequence: TGTGCCAGCAGGAGGCTTGCGGGGGAACAAGAGACCCAGTACTTC. It is translated as CASRRLAGEQETQYF. Complete variable domain (other parts from reference TRBV2 and TRBJ2-5): EPEVTQTPSHQVTQMGQEVILRCVPISNHLYFYWYRQILGQKVEFLVSFYNNEISEKSEIFDDQFSVERPDGSNFTLKIRSTKLEDSAMYFCASRRLAGEQETQYFGPGTRLLVL.